In this sample, the clone carrying this T cell receptor beta chain turned up once. Compared with germline, one end of the junction differs, possibly owing to a read error. This specimen comes from a study of PD-L1 blockade in urothelial cancer. As for the study in general: Prior chemotherapy ranged from 0 to 3 regimens per patient. Analysis of the blood was performed 3 weeks (second dose) and 6 weeks after treatment start.

Sampling of each patient yielded between 1 and 8 specimens, collected pretreatment and on-treatment. Sequenced by immunoSEQ multiplex PCR; TCRdb stores in-frame clones only, minus some. The sample comprises about 52,000 clones, approximately 80% of which are singletons, and 5% to 6% rests with the top ten. Germline CDR1 is SGHRS and CDR2 is YFSETQ. The CDR3 is 14 amino acids. The receptor was isolated from a man aged 40-55 years with urothelial cancer. The chain has TRBV5-1 and TRBJ2-7; TRBD1 matches at 7 bases. This sample comprised PBMCs, obtained around atezolizumab (anti-PD-L1) treatment. The CDR3 region is CASSKDDRAYAQYF. In nucleotides, the CDR3 is TGCGCCAGCAGCAAGGACGACAGGGCCTACGCGCAGTACTTC.